Sequencing of this T cell receptor (beta chain) was carried out in a study of patients and donors after allogeneic stem cell transplantation. TCRdb independently ran MiXCR on the RT-PCR reads; one entry per CDR3 protein. The sample records about 410,000 distinct CDR3 sequences, more than 15% being singletons. The V end lost 6 bases, the J end lost 2 bases, and 12 bases lay between the germline ends. CDR1 is MNHNS, CDR2 SASEGT, per germline. There are 14 residues in the CDR3. This clonotype was recorded many times. Sequenced material: blood, either unsorted or a sorted T cell fraction (not recorded which). This TCR was recovered from a human donor who was either an allogeneic HSCT recipient or a stem cell or donor lymphocyte infusion donor (not recorded which). It is not recorded whose cells these are; they may come from a transplant donor. J is TRBJ2-3 and V is TRBV6-1, with D unclear. The CDR3 is CASRPLEATDTQYF. In nucleotides, the CDR3 is TGTGCCAGCAGACCTCTTGAGGCCACAGATACGCAGTATTTT.